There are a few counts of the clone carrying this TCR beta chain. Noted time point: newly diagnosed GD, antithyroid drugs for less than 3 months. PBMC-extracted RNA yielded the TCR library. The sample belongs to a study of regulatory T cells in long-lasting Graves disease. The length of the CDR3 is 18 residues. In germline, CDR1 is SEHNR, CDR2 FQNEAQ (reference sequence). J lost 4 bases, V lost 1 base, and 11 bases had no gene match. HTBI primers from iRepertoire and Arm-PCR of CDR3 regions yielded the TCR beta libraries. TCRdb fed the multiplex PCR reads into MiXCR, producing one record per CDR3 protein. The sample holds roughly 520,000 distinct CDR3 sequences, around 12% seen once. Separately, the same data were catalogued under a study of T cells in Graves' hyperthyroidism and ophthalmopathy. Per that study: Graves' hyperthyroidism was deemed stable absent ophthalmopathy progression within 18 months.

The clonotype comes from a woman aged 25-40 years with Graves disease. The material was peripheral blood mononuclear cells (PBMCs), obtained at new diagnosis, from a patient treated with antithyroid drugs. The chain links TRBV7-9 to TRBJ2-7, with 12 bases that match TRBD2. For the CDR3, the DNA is TGTGCCAGCAGCTTAGTGCCTAGCGGGAGGGCCTTTATGTACGAGCAGTACTTC. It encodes CASSLVPSGRAFMYEQYF.